This is a list of T cell receptor beta chains from one sample in a study of blood T cell repertoires in COVID-19. Data came from immunoSEQ multiplex PCR; TCRdb stores just in-frame clones and leaves some out. The sample lists about 200,000 clones; about nine tenths were seen once. Sequenced: PBMCs or T cells enriched from blood (not recorded which). These receptors were collected from a woman in her 30s with acute COVID-19. Each CDR3 is given with its conserved first and last residue. A D gene is named only where the DNA matches it firmly. Size tells how often a clone was seen (once, few, many) or the class of an expanded clone, and some rows leave it out.

d_call	v_call	clone_size	j_call	cdr3_aa	cdr3_nt
TRBD2	TRBV3-1/TRBV3-2	.	TRBJ2-1	CASSQDFPRGGDNEQFF	TGTGCCAGCAGCCAAGATTTTCCGCGGGGGGGAGACAATGAGCAGTTCTTC
TRBD2	TRBV28	.	TRBJ2-5	CASSLPGTSGDQETQYF	TGTGCCAGCAGTTTACCCGGGACTAGCGGGGACCAAGAGACCCAGTACTTC
TRBD1	TRBV5-1	.	TRBJ2-1	CASSKGQGAYNEQFF	TGCGCCAGCAGCAAGGGACAGGGGGCCTACAATGAGCAGTTCTTC
TRBD1	TRBV24-1	.	TRBJ1-2	CATSDPRTQGANYGYTF	TGTGCCACCAGTGATCCCCGCACACAGGGGGCTAACTATGGCTACACCTTC
.	TRBV29-1	few	TRBJ1-1	CSTLRLRNTEAFF	TGCAGCACCCTTCGACTCCGGAACACTGAAGCTTTCTTT
.	TRBV6-5	.	TRBJ1-2	CASSQDRSVKAGYTF	TGTGCCAGCAGCCAGGACAGATCCGTTAAAGCTGGCTACACCTTC
.	TRBV5-1	.	TRBJ1-5	CASSVQGDSNQPQHF	TGCGCCAGCAGCGTGCAGGGTGATAGTAATCAGCCCCAGCATTTT
.	TRBV5-1	.	TRBJ2-7	CASSFGARNEQYF	TGCGCCAGCAGCTTTGGGGCGAGGAACGAGCAGTACTTC
TRBD2	TRBV12-3/TRBV12-4	.	TRBJ2-2	CASNPLAGGELFF	TGTGCCAGCAATCCCTTAGCGGGCGGGGAGCTGTTTTTT
TRBD2	TRBV10-3	.	TRBJ2-5	CAISETRTSVQETQYF	TGTGCCATCAGTGAGACGCGGACTAGCGTACAAGAGACCCAGTACTTC
TRBD1	TRBV6-5	.	TRBJ2-1	CASSYQGQGSAEQFF	TGTGCCAGCAGTTACCAAGGACAGGGGTCCGCGGAGCAGTTCTTC
.	TRBV7-8	.	TRBJ2-3	CASITFGRVSTDTQYF	TGTGCCAGCATCACTTTCGGGCGGGTTAGCACAGATACGCAGTATTTT
TRBD2	TRBV6-1	.	TRBJ2-3	CASSEVASGGPDTQYF	TGTGCCAGCAGTGAAGTCGCTAGCGGGGGGCCGGATACGCAGTATTTT
TRBD1	TRBV19	.	TRBJ1-5	CASSTPGQGINQPQHF	TGTGCCAGTAGTACCCCGGGACAGGGGATCAATCAGCCCCAGCATTTT
TRBD2	TRBV7-9	.	TRBJ2-3	CASSLVPSSGGIDTQYF	TGTGCCAGCAGCTTAGTTCCATCTAGCGGGGGGATAGATACGCAGTATTTT
.	TRBV28	.	TRBJ2-6	CASSLLTGPGANVLTF	TGTGCCAGCAGTTTATTGACAGGCCCTGGGGCCAACGTCCTGACTTTC
TRBD2	TRBV28	.	TRBJ2-1	CASSPPGLAGVEQFF	TGTGCCAGCAGTCCACCGGGACTAGCGGGGGTTGAGCAGTTCTTC
TRBD1	TRBV2	.	TRBJ2-5	CASSYRGQETQYF	TGTGCCAGCAGCTACAGGGGCCAAGAGACCCAGTACTTC
TRBD2	TRBV9	.	TRBJ2-1	CASSPRLAGTINEQFF	TGTGCCAGCAGCCCGAGACTAGCGGGGACGATCAATGAGCAGTTCTTC
.	TRBV19	.	TRBJ1-1	CASTRGRIITEAFF	TGTGCCAGTACAAGGGGAAGGATTATCACTGAAGCTTTCTTT
.	TRBV4-1	.	TRBJ2-2	CASRNMPGELFF	TGCGCCAGCAGAAACATGCCCGGGGAGCTGTTTTTT
.	TRBV6-2/TRBV6-3	.	TRBJ1-5	CASSSGIGNQPQHF	TGTGCCAGCAGTTCAGGGATAGGCAATCAGCCCCAGCATTTT
TRBD2	TRBV9	.	TRBJ2-3	CASSVASAGGLDTQYF	TGTGCCAGCAGCGTAGCATCAGCGGGGGGGTTAGATACGCAGTATTTT
TRBD1	TRBV5-1	.	TRBJ1-3	CASSFRDRDSSPSGNTIYF	TGCGCCAGCAGCTTCCGGGACAGGGATTCCTCCCCATCTGGAAACACCATATATTTT
.	TRBV29-1	.	TRBJ2-3	CSVVFSQLSTDTQYF	TGCAGCGTTGTGTTTAGCCAGCTTAGCACAGATACGCAGTATTTT
.	TRBV7-9	.	TRBJ1-2	CASSLGQVYGYTF	TGTGCCAGCAGCTTAGGACAGGTCTATGGCTACACCTTC
TRBD1	TRBV7-8	.	TRBJ2-7	CASSQGQGTAYEQYF	TGTGCCAGCAGCCAAGGACAGGGAACTGCCTACGAGCAGTACTTC
.	TRBV9	.	TRBJ2-1	CASSVGRDSSYNEQFF	TGTGCCAGCAGCGTTGGCCGGGACTCCTCCTACAATGAGCAGTTCTTC
TRBD1	TRBV20-1	.	TRBJ1-2	CSASYGTGLVPIRPSNYGYTF	TGCAGTGCTAGTTACGGGACAGGGTTGGTCCCCATAAGACCCTCTAACTATGGCTACACCTTC
TRBD1	TRBV9	.	TRBJ1-2	CASSVGQGLGYTF	TGTGCCAGCAGCGTAGGACAGGGACTCGGCTACACCTTC
.	TRBV9	.	TRBJ2-1	CASNGGLPFEQFF	TGTGCCAGCAACGGGGGGCTCCCTTTTGAGCAGTTCTTC
.	TRBV5-1	.	TRBJ1-4	CASRQGSNEKLFF	TGCGCCAGCAGGCAGGGTTCTAATGAAAAACTGTTTTTT
TRBD1	TRBV3-1/TRBV3-2	.	TRBJ2-5	CASSQQPTGATQYF	TGTGCCAGCAGCCAACAACCGACAGGGGCGACCCAGTACTTC
TRBD1	TRBV9	.	TRBJ1-4	CASSAPQGDEGLANEKLFF	TGTGCCAGCAGCGCCCCCCAGGGGGACGAGGGGCTAGCTAATGAAAAACTGTTTTTT
TRBD1	TRBV5-1	.	TRBJ1-2	CASSLVALTGDYGYTF	TGCGCCAGCAGCTTGGTGGCATTGACAGGGGACTATGGCTACACCTTC
.	TRBV5-1	.	TRBJ1-1	CASSFGDGYLNTEAFF	TGCGCCAGCAGCTTCGGAGACGGCTATCTGAACACTGAAGCTTTCTTT
TRBD1	TRBV9	once	TRBJ1-2	CASSPRTGSYGYTF	TGTGCCAGCAGCCCCCGGACAGGAAGCTATGGCTACACCTTC
TRBD1	TRBV4-1	.	TRBJ1-4	CASRPRITGGANEKLFF	TGCGCCAGCAGACCGAGAATTACAGGGGGAGCTAATGAAAAACTGTTTTTT
.	TRBV24-1	.	TRBJ1-5	CATSPYQGRNSNQPQHF	TGTGCCACCAGCCCCTATCAGGGGCGAAATAGCAATCAGCCCCAGCATTTT
TRBD2	TRBV27	.	TRBJ2-1	CASSLSASGGAGNEQFF	TGTGCCAGCAGTTTATCGGCTAGCGGGGGGGCCGGGAATGAGCAGTTCTTC
TRBD1	TRBV27	.	TRBJ1-5	CASRPDRGLHRAQHF	TGTGCCAGCAGGCCGGACAGGGGGCTTCACAGGGCCCAGCATTTT
TRBD2	TRBV7-2	.	TRBJ2-5	CASSWVAGDQETQYF	TGTGCCAGCAGCTGGGTAGCGGGGGACCAAGAGACCCAGTACTTC
TRBD1	TRBV5-1	.	TRBJ2-7	CASSSSGGISYEQYF	TGCGCCAGCAGCTCGTCAGGGGGCATCTCCTACGAGCAGTACTTC
.	TRBV19	once	TRBJ1-3	CASSTRQVRGGNTIYF	TGTGCCAGTAGTACACGACAGGTCCGCGGAGGAAACACCATATATTTT
.	TRBV19	few	TRBJ1-5	CASTEIGGGNQPQHF	TGTGCCAGTACTGAGATAGGGGGAGGCAATCAGCCCCAGCATTTT
TRBD1	TRBV4-1	.	TRBJ1-1	CASSRLQGASTEAFF	TGCGCCAGCAGCCGATTACAGGGGGCGAGCACTGAAGCTTTCTTT
.	TRBV30	.	TRBJ1-1	CAWNRIQNTEAFF	TGTGCCTGGAACAGGATTCAGAACACTGAAGCTTTCTTT
.	TRBV12-3/TRBV12-4	once	TRBJ1-1	CASSPIVNTEAFF	TGTGCCAGCAGTCCTATAGTGAACACTGAAGCTTTCTTT
.	TRBV4-3	.	TRBJ1-1	CASSQEFIREGSIMNTEAFF	TGCGCCAGCAGCCAAGAATTTATACGGGAGGGGAGTATCATGAACACTGAAGCTTTCTTT
TRBD1	TRBV7-2	.	TRBJ1-4	CASSLIRQGGKLFF	TGTGCCAGCAGCTTAATACGTCAGGGGGGAAAACTGTTTTTT
.	TRBV9	many	TRBJ1-1	CASSVGWQNTEAFF	TGTGCCAGCAGCGTAGGCTGGCAGAACACTGAAGCTTTCTTT